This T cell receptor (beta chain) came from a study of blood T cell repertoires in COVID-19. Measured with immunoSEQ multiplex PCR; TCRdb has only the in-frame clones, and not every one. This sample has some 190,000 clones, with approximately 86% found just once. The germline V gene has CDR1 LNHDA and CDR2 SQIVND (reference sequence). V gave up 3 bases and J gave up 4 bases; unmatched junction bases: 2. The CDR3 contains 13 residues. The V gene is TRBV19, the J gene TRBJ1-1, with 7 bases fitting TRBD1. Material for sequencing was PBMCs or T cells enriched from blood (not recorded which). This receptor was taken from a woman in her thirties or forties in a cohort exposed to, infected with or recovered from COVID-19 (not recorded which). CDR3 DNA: TGTGCCAGTAGTATGACAGGGACCACTGAAGCTTTCTTT. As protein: CASSMTGTTEAFF.